Listed below are T cell receptor beta chains from one sample, sequenced in a study of shared clonotypes between healthy human individuals. Produced via immunoSEQ multiplex PCR; TCRdb's table is partial and in-frame only. The sample shows roughly 2 million clones, over 85% of them seen only once. Material for sequencing was naive CD4+ T cells sorted from blood. The source is a man in his late teens or twenties in good health. Both conserved end residues are part of each CDR3. Each record gives: D gene, J gene, CDR3 length, V gene, clone size, CDR3 DNA, CDR3 protein. The D gene is left open where the match is weak. Rows may omit the clone size; those that give it use once, few, many or a size class.

D gene: .; J gene: TRBJ2-1; CDR3 length: 15; V gene: TRBV6-5; clone size: .; CDR3 DNA: TGTGCCAGCAGTTACCTTCCCCCTAGGGACAATGAGCAGTTCTTC; CDR3 protein: CASSYLPPRDNEQFF
D gene: TRBD1; J gene: TRBJ1-1; CDR3 length: 11; V gene: TRBV20-1; clone size: few; CDR3 DNA: TGCAGTGCCTACAGGGGCACTGAAGCTTTCTTT; CDR3 protein: CSAYRGTEAFF
D gene: .; J gene: TRBJ1-2; CDR3 length: 13; V gene: TRBV7-3; clone size: .; CDR3 DNA: TGTGCCAGCAGCTTAGGTCAGGGTAGGGGCTACACCTTC; CDR3 protein: CASSLGQGRGYTF
D gene: .; J gene: TRBJ2-7; CDR3 length: 14; V gene: TRBV6-5; clone size: few; CDR3 DNA: TGTGCCAGCAGTTCCCTCACGGGGCTCAACGAGCAGTACTTC; CDR3 protein: CASSSLTGLNEQYF
D gene: .; J gene: TRBJ1-6; CDR3 length: 13; V gene: TRBV18; clone size: .; CDR3 DNA: TGTGCCAGCTCACCCGGGAATAATTCACCCCTCCACTTT; CDR3 protein: CASSPGNNSPLHF
D gene: TRBD1; J gene: TRBJ2-7; CDR3 length: 15; V gene: TRBV5-1; clone size: .; CDR3 DNA: TGCGCCAGCAGGCGAGGACAGGTAACGTCCTACGAGCAGTACTTC; CDR3 protein: CASRRGQVTSYEQYF
D gene: .; J gene: TRBJ2-2; CDR3 length: 13; V gene: TRBV18; clone size: .; CDR3 DNA: TGTGCCAGCTCATCACAGGGCGCCGGGGAGCTGTTTTTT; CDR3 protein: CASSSQGAGELFF
D gene: .; J gene: TRBJ1-5; CDR3 length: 16; V gene: TRBV19; clone size: .; CDR3 DNA: TGTGCCAGTAGTATAGAGAGATCAACGGGGAACCAGCCCCAGCATTTT; CDR3 protein: CASSIERSTGNQPQHF
D gene: .; J gene: TRBJ1-2; CDR3 length: 15; V gene: TRBV19; clone size: .; CDR3 DNA: TGTGCCAGTAGCATCGGTGGAGGGGGAAGCTATGGCTACACCTTC; CDR3 protein: CASSIGGGGSYGYTF
D gene: TRBD2; J gene: TRBJ2-3; CDR3 length: 17; V gene: TRBV27; clone size: .; CDR3 DNA: TGTGCCAGCAGCTCTTGGACTAGCGGCCTCTCCACAGATACGCAGTATTTT; CDR3 protein: CASSSWTSGLSTDTQYF
D gene: TRBD1; J gene: TRBJ2-5; CDR3 length: 16; V gene: TRBV4-1; clone size: .; CDR3 DNA: TGCGCCAGCAGCCAAGATGGGAGGACAGGGGGAGAGACCCAGTACTTC; CDR3 protein: CASSQDGRTGGETQYF
D gene: TRBD2; J gene: TRBJ2-7; CDR3 length: 13; V gene: TRBV15; clone size: .; CDR3 DNA: TGTGCCACCAGAGGACTAGCCTCCTACGAGCAGTACTTC; CDR3 protein: CATRGLASYEQYF
D gene: .; J gene: TRBJ2-7; CDR3 length: 15; V gene: TRBV18; clone size: .; CDR3 DNA: TGTGCCAGCTCACCCACCATGGGCGGAGACTACGAGCAGTACTTC; CDR3 protein: CASSPTMGGDYEQYF
D gene: TRBD2; J gene: TRBJ2-1; CDR3 length: 14; V gene: TRBV29-1; clone size: .; CDR3 DNA: TGCAGCGTCAGGCCTAGCGGGACCTACAATGAGCAGTTCTTC; CDR3 protein: CSVRPSGTYNEQFF
D gene: .; J gene: TRBJ1-2; CDR3 length: 13; V gene: TRBV6-5; clone size: .; CDR3 DNA: TGTGCCAGCAGTCCTACCTCTAACTATGGCTACACCTTC; CDR3 protein: CASSPTSNYGYTF
D gene: .; J gene: TRBJ1-1; CDR3 length: 13; V gene: TRBV6-5; clone size: .; CDR3 DNA: TGTGCCAGCATCAAGACAGGGAACACTGAAGCTTTCTTT; CDR3 protein: CASIKTGNTEAFF
D gene: .; J gene: TRBJ1-1; CDR3 length: 14; V gene: TRBV6-5; clone size: .; CDR3 DNA: TGTGCCAGCAGTTCCCAACAGGGGAACACTGAAGCTTTCTTT; CDR3 protein: CASSSQQGNTEAFF
D gene: .; J gene: TRBJ1-5; CDR3 length: 13; V gene: TRBV6-1; clone size: .; CDR3 DNA: TGTGCCGGGGGGAGGGACACGGCTCAGCCCCAGCATTTT; CDR3 protein: CAGGRDTAQPQHF
D gene: TRBD1; J gene: TRBJ2-7; CDR3 length: 15; V gene: TRBV10-1; clone size: .; CDR3 DNA: TGCGCCAGCAGCGAAACCGGGACAGGGAGGGACGAGCAGTACTTC; CDR3 protein: CASSETGTGRDEQYF
D gene: .; J gene: TRBJ1-3; CDR3 length: 15; V gene: TRBV11-2; clone size: .; CDR3 DNA: TGTGCCAGCAGCTGGGGGACGGCCCGTGAGGACACCATATATTTT; CDR3 protein: CASSWGTAREDTIYF
D gene: .; J gene: TRBJ2-7; CDR3 length: 13; V gene: TRBV5-1; clone size: .; CDR3 DNA: TGCGCCAGCAGCCAGGCGGTTTCGGGCGAGCAGTACTTC; CDR3 protein: CASSQAVSGEQYF
D gene: .; J gene: TRBJ2-7; CDR3 length: 11; V gene: TRBV20-1; clone size: .; CDR3 DNA: TGCAGTGCTAGATGGCGCTACGAGCAGTACTTC; CDR3 protein: CSARWRYEQYF
D gene: .; J gene: TRBJ1-1; CDR3 length: 15; V gene: TRBV4-3; clone size: .; CDR3 DNA: TGCGCCAGCAGCCAGCAAGAGGGAGTGAACACTGAAGCTTTCTTT; CDR3 protein: CASSQQEGVNTEAFF
D gene: .; J gene: TRBJ1-3; CDR3 length: 15; V gene: TRBV5-1; clone size: .; CDR3 DNA: TGCGCCAGCAGCCCTTATATCTTTACTGGAAACACCATATATTTT; CDR3 protein: CASSPYIFTGNTIYF
D gene: .; J gene: TRBJ1-4; CDR3 length: 14; V gene: TRBV7-8; clone size: .; CDR3 DNA: TGTGCCAGCAGCTTAAGAGGGGATAATGAAAAACTGTTTTTT; CDR3 protein: CASSLRGDNEKLFF
D gene: TRBD2; J gene: TRBJ2-1; CDR3 length: 16; V gene: TRBV6-5; clone size: .; CDR3 DNA: TGTGCCAGCAGTTACTCGGCTAGCGGGGGGTACAATGAGCAGTTCTTC; CDR3 protein: CASSYSASGGYNEQFF
D gene: TRBD2; J gene: TRBJ2-7; CDR3 length: 19; V gene: TRBV27; clone size: .; CDR3 DNA: TGTGCCAGCAGTGCTCAAATTCCTTCACTAGCGGGGGGGCTTTACGAGCAGTACTTC; CDR3 protein: CASSAQIPSLAGGLYEQYF
D gene: .; J gene: TRBJ1-1; CDR3 length: 14; V gene: TRBV5-1; clone size: .; CDR3 DNA: TGCGCCAGCAGCTTGGAGTCCGTGAACACTGAAGCTTTCTTT; CDR3 protein: CASSLESVNTEAFF
D gene: .; J gene: TRBJ2-3; CDR3 length: 15; V gene: TRBV6-6; clone size: .; CDR3 DNA: TGTGCCAGCAGTTCGTACCGCCAGGGTTCAGATACGCAGTATTTT; CDR3 protein: CASSSYRQGSDTQYF
D gene: .; J gene: TRBJ2-5; CDR3 length: 12; V gene: TRBV10-3; clone size: once; CDR3 DNA: TGTGCCATCAACGGGGGAGGAGAGACCCAGTACTTC; CDR3 protein: CAINGGGETQYF
D gene: .; J gene: TRBJ2-7; CDR3 length: 12; V gene: TRBV6-6; clone size: .; CDR3 DNA: TGTGCCAGCAGTTACCCCCTGACCGAGCAGTACTTC; CDR3 protein: CASSYPLTEQYF
D gene: .; J gene: TRBJ1-5; CDR3 length: 15; V gene: TRBV10-3; clone size: .; CDR3 DNA: TGTGCCATCAGCGATGGGACGCCGAATGGTCAGCCCCAGCATTTT; CDR3 protein: CAISDGTPNGQPQHF
D gene: .; J gene: TRBJ2-7; CDR3 length: 15; V gene: TRBV7-9; clone size: .; CDR3 DNA: TGTGCCAGCAGCTTAGCCTCCGGGGGTGTCTACGAGCAGTACTTC; CDR3 protein: CASSLASGGVYEQYF
D gene: .; J gene: TRBJ1-4; CDR3 length: 13; V gene: TRBV10-2; clone size: .; CDR3 DNA: TGCGCCACCGAAACAGGGTTGGGTGAAAAACTGTTTTTT; CDR3 protein: CATETGLGEKLFF
D gene: .; J gene: TRBJ2-5; CDR3 length: 13; V gene: TRBV18; clone size: .; CDR3 DNA: TGTGCCAGCTCATTCCGGCTACAAGAGACCCAGTACTTC; CDR3 protein: CASSFRLQETQYF
D gene: .; J gene: TRBJ1-5; CDR3 length: 14; V gene: TRBV2; clone size: .; CDR3 DNA: TGTGCCAGCAGGGAGACAGAGCAGAGGCAGCCCCAGCATTTT; CDR3 protein: CASRETEQRQPQHF
D gene: TRBD1; J gene: TRBJ1-1; CDR3 length: 14; V gene: TRBV5-1; clone size: .; CDR3 DNA: TGCGCCAGCAGCACCTGGGACAGGACGACTGAAGCTTTCTTT; CDR3 protein: CASSTWDRTTEAFF
D gene: .; J gene: TRBJ1-4; CDR3 length: 15; V gene: TRBV11-2; clone size: .; CDR3 DNA: TGTGCCAGCAGCTTAGATATCAGACTTAATGAAAAACTGTTTTTT; CDR3 protein: CASSLDIRLNEKLFF
D gene: .; J gene: TRBJ2-7; CDR3 length: 11; V gene: TRBV6-1; clone size: .; CDR3 DNA: TGTGCCACCTACAGGGCTTACGAGCAGTACTTC; CDR3 protein: CATYRAYEQYF
D gene: .; J gene: TRBJ1-6; CDR3 length: 13; V gene: TRBV19; clone size: .; CDR3 DNA: TGTGCCACCAGCAGTTCGTATAATTCACCCCTCCACTTT; CDR3 protein: CATSSSYNSPLHF